This TCR beta chain was recovered during a study of TIL therapy for anti-PD-1-resistant metastatic lung cancer. Time point of the sample: pre-treatment sample, taken before nivolumab and TIL therapy. Most excised metastases sampled were pleural nodules or supraclavicular lymph nodes. Germline V lookup: CDR1 SGDLS, CDR2 YYNGEE. The CDR3 totals 15 residues. Trimming took 0 bases from V and 4 from J, leaving 12 bases between them. The immunoSEQ assay was v3. Clones were read by immunoSEQ multiplex PCR, and TCRdb kept only the in-frame ones, dropping some. The sample lists thousands of clones, roughly 74% occurring once.

The sample in question was tumor tissue, obtained at baseline. The sequence was obtained from a person aged 25 to 85 with non-small cell lung cancer. The gene calls are TRBV9 and TRBJ2-3; D call uncertain. CDR3 sequence (DNA): TGTGCCAGCAGCGTAGTGTCTAGTCCGGCAGATACGCAGTATTTT. It specifies CASSVVSSPADTQYF.